These T cell receptor beta chains were read from a single sample in a study of vaccination and CD4 T cells after COVID-19. Which antigens these TCRs recognize remains unknown. TCRdb redid the calling of the PCR reads with MiXCR, one entry per CDR3 protein. The profile shows over 15,000 distinct CDR3 sequences, under 55% of them singletons. The sample here was CD4+ T cells from blood, cultured in vitro, taken before SARS-CoV-2 vaccination. All receptors derive from a human donor who had recovered from COVID-19. Both conserved end residues are part of each CDR3. The order of the fields is V gene, clone size, D gene, J gene, CDR3 protein, CDR3 DNA. D genes are given only for firm matches. Clone size is stated in some rows and not others, as once, few, many or a class when expanded.

v_gene: TRBV6-1; abundance: few; d_gene: TRBD2; j_gene: TRBJ2-7; CDR3aa: CASSLNSGRASYEQYF; CDR3nt: TGTGCCAGTTCCTTAAATAGCGGGAGGGCTTCTTACGAGCAGTACTTC
v_gene: TRBV7-2; abundance: .; d_gene: .; j_gene: TRBJ2-3; CDR3aa: CASSRDPGSLAQYF; CDR3nt: TGTGCCAGCAGCCGGGACCCGGGAAGTCTCGCGCAGTATTTT
v_gene: TRBV11-3; abundance: .; d_gene: TRBD1; j_gene: TRBJ1-1; CDR3aa: CASSLGQGNTEAFF; CDR3nt: TGTGCCAGCAGCCTCGGACAGGGTAACACTGAAGCTTTCTTT
v_gene: TRBV6-2/TRBV6-3; abundance: few; d_gene: .; j_gene: TRBJ1-5; CDR3aa: CASSYSGPQHF; CDR3nt: TGTGCCAGCAGTTACTCCGGGCCCCAGCATTTT
v_gene: TRBV6-1; abundance: .; d_gene: .; j_gene: TRBJ2-7; CDR3aa: CASSERMAGPHEQYF; CDR3nt: TGTGCCAGCAGTGAACGTATGGCGGGGCCCCACGAGCAGTACTTC
v_gene: TRBV9; abundance: .; d_gene: TRBD2; j_gene: TRBJ2-5; CDR3aa: CASSPSGGQETQYF; CDR3nt: TGTGCCAGCAGCCCTTCGGGGGGCCAAGAGACCCAGTACTTC
v_gene: TRBV15; abundance: .; d_gene: .; j_gene: TRBJ2-3; CDR3aa: CTTSTVTDTQYF; CDR3nt: TGTACCACCAGCACCGTCACAGATACGCAGTATTTT
v_gene: TRBV9; abundance: once; d_gene: .; j_gene: TRBJ1-6; CDR3aa: CASSVADYNSPLHF; CDR3nt: TGTGCCAGCAGCGTGGCAGACTATAATTCACCCCTCCACTTT
v_gene: TRBV6-5; abundance: few; d_gene: .; j_gene: TRBJ1-3; CDR3aa: CASSSRQVGDTIYF; CDR3nt: TGTGCCAGCAGTTCAAGACAGGTTGGCGACACCATATATTTT
v_gene: TRBV4-2; abundance: .; d_gene: TRBD1; j_gene: TRBJ1-5; CDR3aa: CASSQGQGDQPQHF; CDR3nt: TGTGCCAGCAGCCAAGGACAGGGCGATCAGCCCCAGCATTTT
v_gene: TRBV29-1; abundance: .; d_gene: TRBD2; j_gene: TRBJ2-7; CDR3aa: CSVVGQLLAGDGSYEQYF; CDR3nt: TGCAGCGTTGTAGGCCAGCTACTAGCGGGAGATGGTTCCTACGAGCAGTACTTC
v_gene: TRBV20-1; abundance: few; d_gene: TRBD1; j_gene: TRBJ1-5; CDR3aa: CSAIDVRAGGQPQHF; CDR3nt: TGCAGTGCCATAGATGTACGGGCAGGGGGACAGCCCCAGCATTTT
v_gene: TRBV7-2; abundance: .; d_gene: .; j_gene: TRBJ1-1; CDR3aa: CASSSRQAIAEAFF; CDR3nt: TGTGCCAGCAGCTCCCGACAGGCTATTGCTGAAGCTTTCTTT
v_gene: TRBV2; abundance: few; d_gene: .; j_gene: TRBJ1-1; CDR3aa: CASNSGFTEAFF; CDR3nt: TGTGCCAGCAATTCTGGGTTCACTGAAGCTTTCTTT
v_gene: TRBV11-1; abundance: .; d_gene: TRBD2; j_gene: TRBJ2-5; CDR3aa: CASTLTSGGYQETQYF; CDR3nt: TGTGCCAGCACCCTCACTAGCGGGGGTTACCAAGAGACCCAGTACTTC
v_gene: TRBV2; abundance: .; d_gene: TRBD1; j_gene: TRBJ1-5; CDR3aa: CASSGGQLSNQPQHF; CDR3nt: TGTGCCAGCAGCGGGGGACAGCTTAGCAATCAGCCCCAGCATTTT
v_gene: TRBV19; abundance: .; d_gene: .; j_gene: TRBJ1-5; CDR3aa: CASSIASRGTQHF; CDR3nt: TGTGCCAGTAGTATAGCGTCCCGGGGTACCCAGCATTTT
v_gene: TRBV10-3; abundance: few; d_gene: .; j_gene: TRBJ1-1; CDR3aa: CAISDKLNTEAFF; CDR3nt: TGTGCCATCAGTGATAAGTTAAACACTGAAGCTTTCTTT
v_gene: TRBV7-2; abundance: .; d_gene: .; j_gene: TRBJ1-3; CDR3aa: CASSLDAGANSGNTIYF; CDR3nt: TGTGCCAGCAGCTTAGACGCAGGGGCCAACTCTGGAAACACCATATATTTT
v_gene: TRBV7-2; abundance: .; d_gene: .; j_gene: TRBJ2-1; CDR3aa: CASSLVLRAGNEQFF; CDR3nt: TGTGCCAGCAGCTTAGTATTGCGGGCCGGCAATGAGCAGTTCTTC
v_gene: TRBV7-3; abundance: .; d_gene: TRBD1; j_gene: TRBJ1-4; CDR3aa: CASSLRQGEKLFF; CDR3nt: TGTGCCAGCAGCCTCCGACAGGGTGAAAAACTGTTTTTT
v_gene: TRBV15; abundance: few; d_gene: .; j_gene: TRBJ1-2; CDR3aa: CATSRDPSLQGGYTF; CDR3nt: TGTGCCACCAGCAGAGATCCCTCCCTGCAGGGAGGCTACACCTTC
v_gene: TRBV19; abundance: .; d_gene: TRBD1; j_gene: TRBJ2-2; CDR3aa: CASSIAQGASGELFF; CDR3nt: TGTGCCAGTAGTATAGCACAGGGGGCGTCCGGGGAGCTGTTTTTT
v_gene: TRBV20-1; abundance: .; d_gene: .; j_gene: TRBJ2-5; CDR3aa: CSAPPIRGSETQYF; CDR3nt: TGCAGTGCCCCGCCGATCCGGGGTTCCGAGACCCAGTACTTC
v_gene: TRBV20-1; abundance: .; d_gene: .; j_gene: TRBJ2-5; CDR3aa: CSASGQEETQYF; CDR3nt: TGCAGTGCTAGCGGTCAGGAGGAGACCCAGTACTTC
v_gene: TRBV7-2; abundance: .; d_gene: .; j_gene: TRBJ2-7; CDR3aa: CASSPSSYEQYF; CDR3nt: TGTGCCAGCAGCCCCAGCTCCTACGAGCAGTACTTC
v_gene: TRBV7-2; abundance: few; d_gene: TRBD2; j_gene: TRBJ2-3; CDR3aa: CASSTRLGVAGGTTDTQYF; CDR3nt: TGTGCCAGCAGCACGCGTTTGGGGGTAGCGGGGGGGACCACAGATACGCAGTATTTT
v_gene: TRBV6-2/TRBV6-3; abundance: few; d_gene: .; j_gene: TRBJ1-2; CDR3aa: CASSYSLAGPSYGYTF; CDR3nt: TGTGCCAGCAGTTACTCGTTAGCGGGACCGAGCTATGGCTACACCTTC
v_gene: TRBV11-2; abundance: once; d_gene: TRBD2; j_gene: TRBJ2-7; CDR3aa: CASSLRTSGTYEQYF; CDR3nt: TGTGCCAGCAGCTTAAGGACTAGCGGAACCTACGAGCAGTACTTC
v_gene: TRBV20-1; abundance: few; d_gene: .; j_gene: TRBJ2-6; CDR3aa: CSARVVGANVLTF; CDR3nt: TGCAGTGCTAGAGTGGTTGGGGCCAACGTCCTGACTTTC
v_gene: TRBV27; abundance: few; d_gene: TRBD1; j_gene: TRBJ2-7; CDR3aa: CASWSAAGQGKSEQYF; CDR3nt: TGTGCCAGCTGGTCTGCGGCTGGACAGGGAAAAAGCGAGCAGTACTTC
v_gene: TRBV19; abundance: .; d_gene: .; j_gene: TRBJ2-3; CDR3aa: CASSPPSWPRTQYF; CDR3nt: TGTGCCAGTAGTCCCCCTTCGTGGCCCAGGACGCAGTATTTT